Included here is one T cell receptor beta chain sequence, with context. Antigen: not known. Both 60 Vbeta primers and 13 Jbeta primers went into the PCR. Data came from immunoSEQ multiplex PCR; TCRdb stores just in-frame clones and leaves some out. The repertoire consists of fewer than 150,000 clones, with about 77% occurring once and the leading ten covering around 1.2%. The source of the sample is a study of cytomegalovirus exposure and HLA in healthy donors. Overall study results and limits: Sequences of the TCR beta chain were said to predict the HLA-A and HLA-B alleles of most subjects accurately. Most TCR sequences were uncommon, yet certain public TCRs appeared in many donors.

Trimming stripped 5 bases from V and 2 bases from J, with 9 bases between. The length of the CDR3 is 13 residues. In germline, CDR1 is MNHNS, CDR2 SASEGT. The clonotype was recovered from a man in his forties or fifties in good health and CMV-seronegative. This sequence joins TRBV6-1 and TRBJ1-2; D is possibly TRBD1 (6 bases). Sequences were obtained from PBMCs. DNA of the CDR3: TGTGCCAGCAGTCAACAGGGCAACTATGGCTACACCTTC. This encodes CASSQQGNYGYTF.